This T cell receptor (beta chain) was observed in a study of T cell responses to AZD1222 COVID-19 vaccine. General study points: CD4 TCRs linked to vaccination spanned spike, dominating at 160-218 and 743-854. Reportedly, close to half of spike-specific TCRs are directed against unmutated variant regions.

V was trimmed by 7 bases and J by 3 bases, leaving 21 bases between them. This CDR3 spans 16 amino acids. In germline, CDR1 is SNHLY, CDR2 FYNNEI. With regard to this clone: Its antigen is not known.

Here immunoSEQ multiplex PCR was the method, and the copy in TCRdb shows in-frame clones only, minus some. This sample has tens of thousands of clones, with 80% to 90% found just once. The chain is built from TRBV2 and TRBJ2-5, with D uncertain. The sample in question was peripheral blood, obtained on day 0 of AZD1222 vaccination. The TCR was taken from an adult in good health. The CDR3 DNA sequence: TGTGCCAGCAAAGGCGGACGTTCATCTATGGAAGAGACCCAGTACTTC. Amino acid sequence: CASKGGRSSMEETQYF.